The T cell receptor (beta chain) described here comes from a study of regulatory T cells in long-lasting Graves disease. Whole-study context: Antithyroid drug use was under 3 months in newly diagnosed Graves' patients. Study-level results: Those with persistent Graves' had less TCR diversity than newly diagnosed patients.

The CDR3 loop spans 15 amino acids. With 6 bases removed from V and 3 bases from J, the gap between germline ends came to 18 bases. Indicated time point: newly diagnosed GD, antithyroid drugs for less than 3 months. TCR sequences were obtained from RNA taken from PBMCs. This clonotype came up many times. The antigen is not known. With iRepertoire HTBI primers and Arm-PCR of CDR3 regions, TCR beta libraries were built. TCRdb ran MiXCR on the multiplex PCR reads and lists one entry per CDR3 protein. The sample carries 360,000 or so distinct CDR3 sequences, about an eighth recorded once. These data also formed part of another study, on T cells in Graves' hyperthyroidism and ophthalmopathy.

This TCR was sampled from a young woman with Graves disease. Sample: peripheral blood mononuclear cells (PBMCs), taken at new diagnosis, from a patient treated with antithyroid drugs. V gene TRBV12-3 or TRBV12-4 combines with J gene TRBJ2-7, with a possible D match to TRBD2 (5 bases). Written as DNA, the CDR3 is TGTGCCAGCAGCCCTTGGAGGTACCCCAACTACGAGCAGTACTTC. Translating it yields CASSPWRYPNYEQYF.